A single sample is the source of the 6 T cell receptor beta chains below, sequenced in a study of radiation and T cells in renal cell carcinoma. Data came from immunoSEQ multiplex PCR; TCRdb stores just in-frame clones and leaves some out. The sample includes tens of thousands of clones, about 80% of them seen just once. The time point: blood 2 weeks post-SBRT. The treatment is: 15 Gy SBRT to primary tumor, nephrectomy 4 weeks later. The sample in question was blood, obtained from a patient whose treatment included radiotherapy and nephrectomy. The receptors stem from a man in his sixties with renal cell carcinoma.

The chain uses TRBV19 and TRBJ1-3; D call uncertain. Trimming stripped 3 bases from V and 1 base from J, with 7 bases between. The CDR3 sequence is 14 residues long. Germline V lookup: CDR1 LNHDA, CDR2 SQIVND (reference sequence). As DNA, the CDR3 is TGTGCCAGTAGTATCCAGTTATCTGGAAACACCATATATTTT. Translating gives CASSIQLSGNTIYF. The full variable domain, in which reference TRBV19 and TRBJ1-3 provide the parts outside the CDR3, is DGGITQSPKYLFRKEGQNVTLSCEQNLNHDAMYWYRQDPGQGLRLIYYSQIVNDFQKGDIAEGYSVSREKKESFPLTVTSAQKNPTAFYLCASSIQLSGNTIYFGEGSWLTVV.

The chain couples TRBV7-3 to TRBJ2-3; TRBD2 aligns across 8 bases. V shed 5 bases, J shed 0 bases, and the junction held 7 bases outside the gene matches. The CDR3 extends over 16 amino acids. Germline assignment: CDR1 SGHTA and CDR2 FQGTGA. The CDR3 DNA sequence: TGTGCCAGCAGCCCGTTAGCGGGACCTAGCACAGATACGCAGTATTTT. Its translation: CASSPLAGPSTDTQYF.

This clone was detected only a few times. This rearrangement joins TRBV6-6 to TRBJ1-2; unclear D gene. Trimming cost V 5 bases and J 2 bases, with 9 bases left between them. The CDR3 runs 13 residues. Germline assignment: CDR1 MNHNY and CDR2 SVGAGI (reference sequence). The CDR3 is CASSPGINYGYTF. CDR3 coding DNA: TGTGCCAGCAGTCCCGGGATCAACTATGGCTACACCTTC.

In its sample, this clone was seen a few times. The CDR3 protein is CASSFSGFFIGTQGYTF. CDR3 DNA sequence: TGTGCCAGCAGCTTTTCGGGGTTTTTCATCGGTACGCAGGGCTACACCTTC. The chain links TRBV12-1 to TRBJ1-2. TRBV12-1 is reported as a pseudogene. The CDR3 contains 17 residues.

This clone came up a few times. The chain carries TRBV30 and TRBJ1-2; D remains ambiguous. V was clipped by 4 bases and J by 8 bases, with 14 bases between them. The CDR3 contains 12 residues. The germline V gene encodes CDR1 GTSNPN and CDR2 SVGIG (reference sequence). CDR3 loop: CAWTIGQRGYTF. CDR3 DNA sequence: TGTGCCTGGACAATTGGCCAAAGGGGCTACACCTTC.

This clone showed up just once. The chain has TRBV18 and TRBJ1-5, with D perhaps matching TRBD1 (5 bases). The length of the CDR3 is 15 residues. Germline V lookup: CDR1 KGHSH, CDR2 LQKENI. Trimming removed 2 bases at V and 1 base at J, with 9 bases between. DNA of the CDR3: TGTGCCAGCTCACCAGGGGGGGGAAGCAATCAGCCCCAGCATTTT. This codes for CASSPGGGSNQPQHF.